The clone carrying this TCR beta chain was detected only a few times. The target antigen is unknown. This sample is drawn from a study of T cells after yellow fever vaccination. Template switching with 5'RACE generated the TCR cDNA and added a universal primer site and UMIs. TCRdb re-called the 5' RACE reads through MiXCR, storing one row per CDR3 protein. Found here are 250,000 to 400,000 distinct CDR3 sequences, over 3.5% of them singletons; the top ten hold approximately 19%. Study results and limitations: At around 95% for CD4 and about 87% for CD8, most primary-vaccination clones showed up again after the booster. Contamination by abundant bulk-population clonotypes could be present in FACS-sorted repertoires. The secondary response peaked faster, at day 5 versus 15, but was weaker.

V shed 5 bases, J shed 6 bases, and the junction held 17 bases outside the gene matches. Germline CDR1 is SGHTA and CDR2 is FQGNSA. The length of the CDR3 is 17 residues. The TCR sequence derives from a man between 18 and 35 years old who received the YFV17D yellow fever vaccine. The sample consisted of PBMCs, taken 15 days after the yellow fever booster vaccination. The chain carries TRBV7-2 and TRBJ1-2; 8 bases map to TRBD1. This CDR3 reads CASSPESSWTGRDGYTF. Here the CDR3 DNA reads TGTGCCAGCAGCCCCGAGAGCTCGTGGACAGGGAGGGATGGCTACACCTTC.